The 25 T cell receptor beta chains in this list originate from one sample, sequenced in a study of blood T cell repertoires in COVID-19. Profiling relied on immunoSEQ multiplex PCR, and the TCRdb table lists in-frame clones only, not all of them. The sample has under 250,000 clones, 92% seen once; the top ten hold over 0.75%. The sample taken for sequencing was peripheral blood. Source of these receptors: a man between 60 and 75 years old with COVID-19, enrolled during active disease.

The chain combines TRBV7-2 with TRBJ1-2; D gene uncertain. CDR1 SGHTA and CDR2 FQGNSA come from the germline V gene. The CDR3 totals 16 residues. The ends were cut back, 2 bases at V and 0 bases at J, with 13 bases in the middle. The CDR3 region has the DNA TGTGCCAGCAGCTTAAGGCCCACAACTACTAACTATGGCTACACCTTC. It encodes CASSLRPTTTNYGYTF.

The gene calls are TRBV7-2 and TRBJ1-4; 7 positions agree with TRBD1. The CDR3 is 15 residues long. Trimming removed 5 bases from V and 5 bases from J; junction bases left unmatched: 8. The V gene's germline CDR1 is SGHTA and CDR2 FQGNSA. Written as DNA, the CDR3 is TGTGCCAGCAGCCCTACGACAGGGCTAAATGAAAAACTGTTTTTT. Encoded protein: CASSPTTGLNEKLFF.

This chain connects TRBV19 to TRBJ2-1; 12 positions match TRBD2. The junction had 7 bases not matched to a gene; V was cut back by 1 base and J by 9 bases. The CDR3 has 16 residues. Germline-derived CDR1 and CDR2 are LNHDA and SQIVND (reference sequence). CDR3 in amino acids: CASSIGLAGGQGEQFF. CDR3 sequence (DNA): TGTGCCAGTAGTATAGGGCTAGCGGGAGGGCAGGGTGAGCAGTTCTTC. The full variable domain, completed using reference TRBV19 and TRBJ2-1, is DGGITQSPKYLFRKEGQNVTLSCEQNLNHDAMYWYRQDPGQGLRLIYYSQIVNDFQKGDIAEGYSVSREKKESFPLTVTSAQKNPTAFYLCASSIGLAGGQGEQFFGPGTRLTVL.

DNA for the CDR3: TGCGCCAGCAGTGAGTCAAGGGGGTCGAATGAGCAGTTCTTC. Translated, it gives CASSESRGSNEQFF. V gene TRBV10-1 combines with J gene TRBJ2-1; TRBD1 is a possible D gene (6 bases). The CDR3 covers 14 residues. The V end was cut by 0 bases, the J end by 7 bases, with 10 bases between. The germline V gene encodes CDR1 WNHNN and CDR2 SYGVQD (reference sequence).

The chain combines TRBV11-2 with TRBJ2-1, with 8 bases aligning to TRBD2. With 5 bases clipped from V and 4 bases from J, the junction kept 4 bases outside the gene matches. Looked up from germline, CDR1 is SGHAT and CDR2 is FQNNGV. This CDR3 is 14 amino acids long. CDR3 in amino acids: CASSPLAVYNEQFF. In nucleotides, the CDR3 is TGTGCCAGCAGCCCACTAGCGGTATACAATGAGCAGTTCTTC.

The rearrangement joins TRBV28 to TRBJ1-5; D not certain. CDR3 length equals 14 residues. V was clipped by 6 bases and J by 3 bases, with 12 bases between them. The germline CDR1 and CDR2 sequences are MDHEN and SYDVKM. The CDR3: CASRNIQVNQPQHF. CDR3 bases: TGTGCCAGCAGGAACATCCAGGTCAATCAGCCCCAGCATTTT.

V usage is TRBV18 and J usage is TRBJ1-1; TRBD1 matches 7 bases. The germline V gene encodes CDR1 KGHSH and CDR2 LQKENI. The CDR3 loop spans 14 amino acids. V dropped 3 bases and J dropped 0; count of bases not matched to a gene: 1. Written as DNA, the CDR3 is TGTGCCAGCTCACCCGGACAGGTGAACACTGAAGCTTTCTTT. Amino acids: CASSPGQVNTEAFF. Together with reference TRBV18 and TRBJ1-1, the CDR3 gives the full variable domain: NAGVMQNPRHLVRRRGQEARLRCSPMKGHSHVYWYRQLPEEGLKFMVYLQKENIIDESGMPKERFSAEFPKEGPSILRIQQVVRGDSAAYFCASSPGQVNTEAFFGQGTRLTVV.

The CDR3 here is CASSPGLAGVEQYF. The CDR3 DNA reads TGTGCCAGCAGCCCGGGACTAGCGGGAGTTGAGCAGTACTTC. The rearrangement joins TRBV5-4 to TRBJ2-7; 14 nucleotides match TRBD2. This CDR3 is built from 14 residues. The V gene's germline CDR1 is SGHNT and CDR2 YYREEE (reference sequence). V gave up 4 bases and J gave up 7 bases; unmatched junction bases: 4.

V gene TRBV5-1 combines with J gene TRBJ1-5; D gene ambiguous. Trimming pared 0 bases from V and 9 bases from J, leaving 13 bases between. Germline values: CDR1 SGHRS, CDR2 YFSETQ. The CDR3 has 14 amino acids. As DNA, the CDR3 is TGCGCCAGCAGCTTGGCGGAGGCCCAAGGGCCCCAGCATTTT. Amino acid sequence: CASSLAEAQGPQHF.

V usage is TRBV5-1 and J usage is TRBJ1-1; 7 nucleotides align to TRBD1. The CDR3 spans 13 residues. With 0 bases clipped from V and 7 bases from J, the junction kept 3 bases outside the gene matches. Germline lookup yields CDR1 SGHRS and CDR2 YFSETQ. The CDR3 here is CASSLAGTDEAFF. The CDR3 bases are TGCGCCAGCAGCTTGGCCGGGACAGATGAAGCTTTCTTT.

The chain has TRBV3-1 (or the pseudogene TRBV3-2) and TRBJ2-7; D is ambiguous. The V gene lost 3 bases and the J gene lost 1 base, with 10 bases spanning the gap. Germline-derived CDR1 and CDR2 are LGHDT and YNNKEL (reference sequence). CDR3 length: 14 residues. The CDR3 protein is CASSQTQVSYEQYF. Here the CDR3 DNA reads TGTGCCAGCAGCCAGACCCAGGTATCCTACGAGCAGTACTTC.

The J gene is TRBJ2-7, the V gene TRBV2, with 8 bases lining up with TRBD1. After removal of 7 bases from V and 3 bases from J, the junction contained 5 bases not matched to a gene. Germline loops: CDR1 SNHLY, CDR2 FYNNEI. The CDR3 consists of 13 residues. This CDR3 is CASIGTGDYEQYF. In DNA, the CDR3 is TGTGCCAGCATAGGGACAGGTGACTACGAGCAGTACTTC.

V gene TRBV3-1 (or the pseudogene TRBV3-2) combines with J gene TRBJ2-1; tentative D call: TRBD1 (6 bases). V lost 4 bases and J lost 9, with 10 bases in between. CDR3 length: 12 residues. Germline CDR1 and CDR2: LGHDT and YNNKEL (reference sequence). The CDR3 coding sequence is TGTGCCAGCAGCCTCAGAGGGGGTGAGCAGTTCTTC. It is translated as CASSLRGGEQFF.

The chain employs TRBV24-1 and TRBJ2-2, with 12 bases identical to TRBD2. J was trimmed by 5 bases and V by 2 bases; bases with no gene match: 5. The CDR3 sequence is 17 residues long. The germline gives CDR1 KGHDR, CDR2 SFDVKD. CDR3 nucleotide sequence: TGTGCCACCAGTGATTGGGGACTAGCGGGTGCAACCGGGGAGCTGTTTTTT. It codes for CATSDWGLAGATGELFF.

V and J are TRBV5-4 and TRBJ2-6; D may be TRBD2 (5 bases). The CDR3 totals 15 residues. Germline V gene sequence: CDR1 SGHNT, CDR2 YYREEE (reference sequence). V lost 2 bases and J 2 bases, leaving 8 bases between the germline ends. DNA of the CDR3: TGTGCCAGCAGCTTACGGAGGACTGGGGCCAACGTCCTGACTTTC. Protein product: CASSLRRTGANVLTF.

The chain recombines TRBV10-1 with TRBJ2-1, with 7 bases matching TRBD2. Trimming removed 11 bases from V and 2 bases from J; junction bases left unmatched: 9. The CDR3 loop spans 14 amino acids. Per germline, CDR1 WNHNN and CDR2 SYGVQD (reference sequence). As DNA, the CDR3 is TGCGCCGTAGATAGCGGGCGTACCTACAATGAGCAGTTCTTC. This sequence encodes CAVDSGRTYNEQFF.

This sequence joins TRBV30 and TRBJ2-5; D may be TRBD2 (5 bases). Trimming stripped 5 bases from V and 1 base from J, with 14 bases between. The CDR3 length is 14 residues. CDR1 GTSNPN and CDR2 SVGIG come from the germline V gene (reference sequence). CDR3 bases: TGTGCCTGGGGAAGAGGGCAGACCCAAGAGACCCAGTACTTC. It yields the protein CAWGRGQTQETQYF.

In this sample, this clone turned up a few times. The chain combines TRBV28 with TRBJ2-7; 8 nucleotides agree with TRBD2. The germline V gene has CDR1 MDHEN and CDR2 SYDVKM. J gave up 5 bases and V 5 bases, and 11 bases lay outside the gene matches. This CDR3 comprises 15 residues. The CDR3 coding sequence is TGTGCCAGCAGTCCTTTTAGGCGGGGGGTGGACGAGCAGTACTTC. It is translated as CASSPFRRGVDEQYF.

The chain joins TRBV5-1 to TRBJ2-1, with TRBD2 matching over 8 bases. The CDR3 spans 15 residues. CDR1 and CDR2 from the germline V gene are SGHRS and YFSETQ. V shed 2 bases and J 10 bases; nucleotides not matched to a gene: 11. This CDR3 is CASSLAGAYGKEQFF. CDR3 bases: TGCGCCAGCAGCTTAGCGGGGGCTTATGGTAAAGAGCAGTTCTTC.

CDR3 bases: TGTGCCAGCAGCTTAAGACTAGCGGACACCGGGGAGCTGTTTTTT. It specifies CASSLRLADTGELFF. V is TRBV7-2 and J is TRBJ2-2, with TRBD2 matching 9 bases. V gave up 2 bases and J gave up 3 bases; unmatched junction bases: 1. Germline V gene sequence: CDR1 SGHTA, CDR2 FQGNSA. The CDR3 has 15 amino acids.

V usage is TRBV19 and J usage is TRBJ2-2; D possibly corresponds to TRBD1 (6 bases). The CDR3 is 13 amino acids. Trimming pared 6 bases from V and 6 bases from J, leaving 11 bases between. Per the germline V gene, CDR1 is LNHDA and CDR2 is SQIVND (reference sequence). The chain's CDR3 is CASRKQGPGELFF. In DNA form, the CDR3 reads TGTGCCAGTAGGAAACAGGGACCCGGGGAGCTGTTTTTT. Together with reference TRBV19 and TRBJ2-2, the CDR3 gives the full variable domain: DGGITQSPKYLFRKEGQNVTLSCEQNLNHDAMYWYRQDPGQGLRLIYYSQIVNDFQKGDIAEGYSVSREKKESFPLTVTSAQKNPTAFYLCASRKQGPGELFFGEGSRLTVL.

The chain employs TRBV10-3 and TRBJ2-2; D may be TRBD1 (6 bases). This CDR3 has 13 amino acids. Trimming took off 11 bases at V and 0 bases at J, with 10 bases between the two ends. Germline V gene data show CDR1 as ENHRY and CDR2 as SYGVKD. The CDR3 is CAGRGTNTGELFF. The CDR3 DNA reads TGTGCCGGCAGGGGCACGAACACCGGGGAGCTGTTTTTT.

This clone was seen once. This chain links TRBV20-1 with TRBJ1-2; D perhaps matches TRBD1 (5 bases). Trimming removed 5 bases from V and 4 bases from J, with 5 bases in between. The V gene's germline CDR1 is DFQATT and CDR2 SNEGSKA (reference sequence). The length of the CDR3 is 10 residues. CDR3 region: CSADSYGYTF. Here the CDR3 DNA reads TGCAGTGCTGACAGCTATGGCTACACCTTC.

V usage is TRBV3-1 (or the pseudogene TRBV3-2) and J usage is TRBJ2-2; 11 positions match TRBD2. The CDR3 loop spans 21 amino acids. Germline V gene data show CDR1 as LGHDT and CDR2 as YNNKEL (reference sequence). The ends lost 4 bases at V and 4 bases at J; junction bases unmatched: 20. The CDR3 reads CASSRPFLAGGVTRGTGELFF. CDR3 nucleotide sequence: TGTGCCAGCAGCCGACCCTTTCTAGCGGGAGGAGTCACCCGAGGCACCGGGGAGCTGTTTTTT.

This chain uses TRBV5-1 with TRBJ1-2; perhaps TRBD1 as D (6 bases). The V end was cut by 0 bases, the J end by 6 bases, with 12 bases between. The CDR3 is 14 amino acids. From germline, CDR1 is SGHRS and CDR2 YFSETQ. CDR3 in amino acids: CASSLGLPGDGYTF. CDR3 DNA sequence: TGCGCCAGCAGCTTGGGGCTCCCAGGGGATGGCTACACCTTC.